This T cell receptor (beta chain) was captured by sequencing in a study of blood T cell repertoires in COVID-19. Clones were sequenced by immunoSEQ multiplex PCR, and TCRdb holds only the in-frame ones, with some missing. The profile shows about 250,000 clones, around 85% of them singletons. The CDR3 spans 15 residues. Germline values: CDR1 SGHKS, CDR2 YYEKEE (reference sequence). V lost 3 bases, J lost 7 bases, and 19 bases lay in between. The chain links TRBV5-5 to TRBJ1-2, with D perhaps TRBD1 (6 bases). The sequence derives from a woman aged 45-65 years with acute COVID-19. Input material: PBMCs or T cells enriched from blood (not recorded which). The CDR3 spells CASSSHRDTPGGYTF. For the CDR3, the DNA is TGTGCCAGCAGCTCTCACAGGGATACCCCCGGTGGCTACACCTTC.